The 17 T cell receptor beta chains reported below all come from one sample, sequenced in a study of T cells in Graves' hyperthyroidism and ophthalmopathy. The source material, RNA transcripts, was used to amplify TCR beta CDR3 regions. Carried out on the TCR CDR3, a first-round RT-PCR used the HTBI primer set. TCRdb re-called the multiplex PCR reads with MiXCR, one entry per CDR3 protein. The sample has about 400,000 distinct CDR3 sequences, around 15% seen once; the top ten hold roughly a fifth. The sequenced sample consisted of blood. These receptors were obtained from a woman aged 25 to 39 with Graves' ophthalmopathy.

This clonotype was recorded at least ten times. The chain joins TRBV12-3 or TRBV12-4 to TRBJ1-1, with D possibly being TRBD1 (6 bases). The CDR3 runs 15 residues. The V end was cut by 7 bases, the J end by 4 bases, with 19 bases between. In nucleotides, the CDR3 is TGTGCCAGCACCCTTACAGGGAACGTGCGCACTGAAGCTTTCTTT. Protein: CASTLTGNVRTEAFF.

This clonotype showed up many times. The chain uses TRBV3-1 and TRBJ2-1; 7 bases map to TRBD1. Per the germline V gene, CDR1 is LGHDT and CDR2 is YNNKEL (reference sequence). The trim removed 5 bases at V and 0 bases at J, leaving 4 bases unmatched. There are 15 residues in the CDR3. The CDR3 sequence: CASSRSGGSYNEQFF. The CDR3 DNA sequence: TGTGCCAGCAGCAGGTCAGGGGGCTCCTACAATGAGCAGTTCTTC.

This clonotype was observed many times. The chain joins TRBV12-3 or TRBV12-4 to TRBJ2-3; 7 nucleotides align to TRBD2. The CDR3 runs to 15 residues. After removal of 4 bases from V and 1 base from J, the junction contained 5 bases not matched to a gene. The CDR3 loop reads CASSSAGLRTDTQYF. Here the CDR3 DNA reads TGTGCCAGCAGTTCAGCGGGACTGCGCACAGATACGCAGTATTTT.

This clonotype was seen repeatedly, ten times or more. V usage is TRBV28 and J usage is TRBJ2-3; D could derive from TRBD1 or TRBD2 (5 bases each). CDR3 length: 13 amino acids. V was pared by 3 bases and J by 6 bases, with 10 bases between. In germline, CDR1 is MDHEN, CDR2 SYDVKM. The CDR3 protein is CASSFFGGDTQYF. In DNA form, the CDR3 reads TGTGCCAGCAGTTTTTTTGGGGGTGATACGCAGTATTTT.

This clonotype came up many times. The chain has TRBV5-6 and TRBJ1-5, with a possible D match to TRBD1 (5 bases). The CDR3 runs 15 residues. In germline, CDR1 is SGHDT, CDR2 YYEEEE. V shed 4 bases and J shed 6 bases, with 17 bases lying between them. The DNA for the CDR3 is TGTGCCAGCAGCCTCGCGGGGGTAGGTGTTCAGCCCCAGCATTTT. Its protein product is CASSLAGVGVQPQHF. Full variable domain (rest looked up from reference TRBV5-6 and TRBJ1-5): DAGVTQSPTHLIKTRGQQVTLRCSPKSGHDTVSWYQQALGQGPQFIFQYYEEEERQRGNFPDRFSGHQFPNYSSELNVNALLLGDSALYLCASSLAGVGVQPQHFGDGTRLSIL.

This clonotype was recorded at least ten times. This chain connects TRBV12-3 or TRBV12-4 to TRBJ1-2; the match to TRBD1 covers 7 bases. CDR3 length: 15 residues. V shed 3 bases, J shed 4 bases, and the junction held 8 bases outside the gene matches. CDR3 coding DNA: TGTGCCAGCAGTTTTACGACAGGGCCCTTCTATGGCTACACCTTC. This gives the protein CASSFTTGPFYGYTF.

This clonotype was found a few times. This may stem from a read error, because a much larger clone lies one nucleotide away. This chain joins TRBV3-1 and TRBJ2-7; D might be TRBD2 (5 bases). V gave up 6 bases and J gave up 1 base, with 10 bases separating them. The germline CDR1 and CDR2 sequences are LGHDT and YNNKEL (reference sequence). The CDR3 extends over 13 amino acids. The CDR3 reads CASRDGSSYEQYF. The DNA for the CDR3 is TGTGCCAGCAGGGATGGGAGTTCCTACGAGCAGTACTTC.

The chain links TRBV7-9 to TRBJ2-1, with TRBD2 identical over 12 bases. Germline V gene lookup returns CDR1 SEHNR and CDR2 FQNEAQ (reference sequence). V was clipped by 1 base and J by 9 bases; unmatched bases: 7. The CDR3 is 16 residues long. The DNA of the CDR3 is TGTGCCAGCAGCTTAGACCTAGCGGGGGGGCCCGTTGAGCAGTTCTTC. It is translated as CASSLDLAGGPVEQFF.

This clonotype was seen ten or more times. The genes are TRBV28 and TRBJ2-3; tentatively, D is TRBD1 (5 bases). The length of the CDR3 is 14 residues. The germline V gene has CDR1 MDHEN and CDR2 SYDVKM. V was trimmed by 11 bases and J by 4 bases, leaving 19 bases between them. This CDR3 is CASKGVMVADTQYF. CDR3 nucleotide sequence: TGTGCCTCAAAAGGGGTTATGGTAGCAGATACGCAGTATTTT. Full variable domain (rest looked up from reference TRBV28 and TRBJ2-3): DVKVTQSSRYLVKRTGEKVFLECVQDMDHENMFWYRQDPGLGLRLIYFSYDVKMKEKGDIPEGYSVSREKKERFSLILESASTNQTSMYLCASKGVMVADTQYFGPGTRLTVL.

This clonotype was seen a few times. The junction and the germline gene differ at one end; a read error may be behind it. The chain combines TRBV6-1 with TRBJ2-5, with D possibly matching TRBD1 (5 bases). The CDR3 runs 14 residues. CDR1 MNHNS and CDR2 SASEGT come from the germline V gene. CDR3 in amino acids: CASSGRQGSETRYF. Written as DNA, the CDR3 is TGTGCCAGCAGTGGACGTCAGGGTTCGGAGACCCGGTACTTC.

This chain joins TRBV28 and TRBJ2-5, with TRBD2 matching over 14 bases. V lost 6 bases, J lost 0 bases, and 15 bases stayed unmatched. The CDR3 is made up of 20 amino acids. CDR1 is MDHEN and CDR2 is SYDVKM in the germline V gene. CDR3 sequence reads: CASRKRTSGGPHEYQETQYF. The CDR3 DNA is TGTGCCAGCAGAAAAAGGACTAGCGGGGGGCCTCATGAATACCAAGAGACCCAGTACTTC.

The sample holds a few counts of this clonotype. A clone one base away is much larger, so this may be a read error. Lacking the conserved final phenylalanine or tryptophan, this CDR3 likely reflects a read error. This chain connects TRBV12-3 or TRBV12-4 to TRBJ2-7; TRBD2 aligns across 8 bases. V dropped 6 bases and J dropped 6; count of bases not matched to a gene: 4. The CDR3 is 12 amino acids. CDR3 DNA sequence: TGTGCCAGCAGCCCGGGGGGGAGCGAGCAGTACCTC. It yields the protein CASSPGGSEQYL.

This clonotype has a handful of counts. CDR3 residues: CSASIRAGGAGELFF. In nucleotides, the CDR3 is TGCAGTGCTAGCATCAGGGCAGGGGGTGCCGGGGAGCTGTTTTTT. The V call is TRBV20-1, the J call TRBJ2-2; 7 nucleotides agree with TRBD1. Germline V gene data show CDR1 as DFQATT and CDR2 as SNEGSKA (reference sequence). CDR3 length: 15 amino acids. V trimming: 3 bases; J trimming: 6 bases; junction bases outside the gene matches: 10.

This clonotype was counted ten times or more. The V gene is TRBV7-2, the J gene TRBJ1-4, with D uncertain. V lost 0 bases and J lost 4, with 6 bases in between. The germline gives CDR1 SGHTA, CDR2 FQGNSA. The CDR3 extends over 14 amino acids. CDR3 protein: CASSLAAFNEKLFF. The CDR3 nucleotides are TGTGCCAGCAGCTTAGCTGCGTTTAATGAAAAACTGTTTTTT.

This clonotype was seen ten or more times. The chain couples TRBV10-2 to TRBJ2-5; D may be TRBD1 or TRBD2 (5 bases each). CDR1 and CDR2 from the germline V gene are WSHSY and SAAADI. V lost 4 bases and J lost 5, with 11 bases in between. The CDR3 contains 13 residues. CDR3 nucleotide sequence: TGCGCCAGCAGTGGGGGACCCCCGGAGACCCAGTACTTC. Translating gives CASSGGPPETQYF.

The gene calls are TRBV10-3 and TRBJ1-5; D is ambiguous. This CDR3 has 16 amino acids. V was cut by 2 bases and J by 2 bases, with 13 bases left in between. CDR1 ENHRY and CDR2 SYGVKD come from the germline V gene. DNA of the CDR3: TGTGCCATCAGTGAGGAGAGACACGGGGGCAATCAGCCCCAGCATTTT. Protein: CAISEERHGGNQPQHF.

This clonotype was detected ten times or more. This sequence joins TRBV12-3 or TRBV12-4 and TRBJ2-7; D unclear. The CDR3 has 12 amino acids. V lost 6 bases and J lost 4, with 10 bases in between. The CDR3 DNA reads as TGTGCCAGCAGGGGGATTCGGTACGAGCAGTACTTC. It is translated as CASRGIRYEQYF.